The T cell receptor (beta chain) described here comes from a study of identical twins. The V and J ends lost 4 bases and 0 bases, in that order; junction bases with no gene match: 12. The germline V gene encodes CDR1 MNHNS and CDR2 SASEGT. The CDR3 is 19 residues long. A universal primer site arose from template switching, and cDNA bore unique molecular identifiers. TCRdb fed the 5' RACE reads into MiXCR, producing one record per CDR3 protein. The sample lists around 490,000 distinct CDR3 sequences; 20% to 25% were seen once. In its sample, this clonotype was seen a few times. These same data were also listed under a study on yellow fever vaccine responses in identical twins.

The source is a woman aged 18-30 years in good health. This chain connects TRBV6-1 to TRBJ2-7, with TRBD2 matching 13 bases. The material sequenced was CD4+ T cells sorted from blood. In DNA form, the CDR3 reads TGTGCCAGCAGTGCCGACACCCTAAGGACTAGCGGGAGCTCCTACGAGCAGTACTTC. This gives the protein CASSADTLRTSGSSYEQYF.